This TCR beta chain was captured in a study of OX40 agonist ivuxolimab in advanced cancers. Clones were read by immunoSEQ multiplex PCR, and TCRdb kept only the in-frame ones, dropping some. The sample yields about 40,000 clones, approximately 90% seen once. From germline, CDR1 is SGDLS and CDR2 YYNGEE. CDR3 size: 14 residues. The V end was cut by 0 bases, the J end by 5 bases, with 10 bases between. The source of this sequence is an adult with an advanced solid tumor such as melanoma, head and neck, liver or kidney cancer. This chain links TRBV9 with TRBJ2-3, with D perhaps matching TRBD1 (5 bases). Source: CD4+ or CD8+ T cells sorted from blood, taken in a trial of the OX40 agonist ivuxolimab. The CDR3 DNA follows: TGTGCCAGCAGCGTAGGCAGGGCTATAGATACGCAGTATTTT. This encodes CASSVGRAIDTQYF.